A single T cell receptor (beta chain) is shown here with its context. Its target is not known. Germline V gene sequence: CDR1 LGHDT, CDR2 YNNKEL (reference sequence). The CDR3 length is 16 residues. Molecular identifiers with 6-nucleotide sample barcodes were added during cDNA synthesis via template switching. TCRdb re-analyzed the 5' RACE reads; it lists each CDR3 protein once, without DNA. The sample data list 150,000 or so distinct CDR3 sequences. The data are from a study of monozygotic twins with inflammatory bowel disease. Notes on the study in general: Support was lacking for any single strong IBD-associated signal or clonotype. Twins with IBD had fewer clonotypes in common with others than healthy twins, particularly during disease activity. It was observed that concordant and discordant twins did not differ in repertoire similarity, possibly given limited power.

The source is a human donor with ulcerative colitis or Crohn's disease, or a healthy co-twin of an affected twin (not recorded which). Sequencing input: blood. The chain employs TRBV3-1 and TRBJ2-7. CDR3 sequence reads: CASSHFPSLQSYEQYF.